This T cell receptor (beta chain) was captured by sequencing in a study of blood T cell repertoires in COVID-19. V gave up 5 bases and J gave up 6 bases; unmatched junction bases: 11. The CDR3 covers 15 residues. Germline V gives CDR1 SEHNR, CDR2 FQNEAQ (reference sequence). Repertoires were generated with immunoSEQ multiplex PCR, while TCRdb's copy carries only in-frame clones and drops some. The sample contains about 55,000 clones, around 85% of which appear only once. The V call is TRBV7-9, the J call TRBJ1-2; 8 bases are a match to TRBD1. The clonotype originates from a human donor in a cohort sampled during active COVID-19. Sequencing was performed on peripheral blood. In DNA form, the CDR3 reads TGTGCCAGCAGCCCTCTGGGACAGGTTTTTAATGGCTACACCTTC. As protein: CASSPLGQVFNGYTF.